This is a list of T cell receptor beta chains from one sample in a study of T cells in Graves' hyperthyroidism and ophthalmopathy. Via MiXCR, TCRdb re-called the multiplex PCR reads, giving one row per CDR3 protein. The data hold almost 250,000 distinct CDR3 sequences, with roughly 22% observed a single time. Sample: blood. These receptors were obtained from a woman aged 35 to 49 with Graves' ophthalmopathy. The CDR3 runs from the conserved cysteine through the conserved F or W. The order of the fields is J gene, D gene, V gene, clone size, CDR3 DNA, CDR3 protein. D genes are given only for firm matches. Size is omitted from some rows. Given values are once, few, many or a class for expanded clones.

TRBJ2-5	TRBD2	TRBV20-1	many	TGCAGTGCGCCGACTAGCGGCCAAGAGACCCAGTACTTC	CSAPTSGQETQYF
TRBJ2-7	TRBD2	TRBV4-1	many	TGCGCCAGCAGCCAAGGTAGCGGGGGTTACGAGCAGTACTTC	CASSQGSGGYEQYF
TRBJ2-5	TRBD1	TRBV2	many	TGTGCCAGTTCCGGACAGCCCAGGGGGGAGACCCAGTACTTC	CASSGQPRGETQYF
TRBJ2-5	.	TRBV6-1	.	TGTGCCACAGAAGGGGCCAGAGAGACCCAGTACTTC	CATEGARETQYF
TRBJ2-5	.	TRBV29-1	many	TGCAGCGTTGCCTTAGAGACCCAGTACTTC	CSVALETQYF
TRBJ2-7	TRBD2	TRBV20-1	many	TGCAGTGCCATAGCGGGAGGGACCTACGAGCAGTACTTC	CSAIAGGTYEQYF
TRBJ2-5	TRBD1	TRBV10-3	many	TGTGCCATCAGTGAGCCCAGACAGGGGTTGGAGACCCAGTACTTC	CAISEPRQGLETQYF
TRBJ2-5	.	TRBV11-2	.	TGTGCCAGCAGCTCTCGTACTTTCTTCCTCCAAGAGACCCAGTACTTC	CASSSRTFFLQETQYF
TRBJ2-2	.	TRBV28	.	TGTGCCAGCAGTACATATCGGGCGGGTAACACCGGGGAGCTGTTTTTT	CASSTYRAGNTGELFF
TRBJ1-2	.	TRBV6-1	many	TGTGCCAGCAGTGAAGCAAATCGGGTTTACTATGGCTACACCTTC	CASSEANRVYYGYTF
TRBJ1-1	.	TRBV6-4	many	TGTGCCAGCAGGGGCAGGCTCCCTGTGAACACTGAAGCTTTCTTT	CASRGRLPVNTEAFF
TRBJ1-1	.	TRBV6-5	many	TGTGCCAGCAGTTACGGTGGGGAGGGGAACACTGAAGCTTTCTTT	CASSYGGEGNTEAFF
TRBJ2-7	.	TRBV19	.	TGTGCCAGTAGTATGGGGGGTTCGGCCTACGAGCAGTACTTC	CASSMGGSAYEQYF
TRBJ2-7	.	TRBV27	.	TGTGCCAGCAGTTTATATACGGGCTACTACGAGCAGTACTTC	CASSLYTGYYEQYF
TRBJ2-5	.	TRBV27	few	TGTGCCAGCCAACAAGCCTTTGGAGAGACCCAGTACTTC	CASQQAFGETQYF
TRBJ2-7	TRBD2	TRBV20-1	many	TGCAGTGCCACTGGGACTAGCGGGACCGCTTACGAGCAGTACTTC	CSATGTSGTAYEQYF
TRBJ1-6	.	TRBV28	many	TGTGCCAGCAGTTTCGCCACCTCCTATAATTCACCCCTCCACTTT	CASSFATSYNSPLHF
TRBJ1-6	.	TRBV4-1	.	TGCGCCAGCAGCCAATCCCCGGGAGGGGATTCACCCCTCCACTTT	CASSQSPGGDSPLHF
TRBJ2-5	TRBD1	TRBV20-1	many	TGCAGTGCTTCGATAGGGGGCGGAGAGACCCAGTACTTC	CSASIGGGETQYF
TRBJ2-5	.	TRBV5-1	.	TGCGCCAGCAGCCCCGGGACGGCGGGGGAGACCCAGTACTTC	CASSPGTAGETQYF
TRBJ2-7	.	TRBV5-1	many	TGCGCCAGCAGCTTGGGTAAAGAGCAGTACTTC	CASSLGKEQYF
TRBJ1-5	.	TRBV7-2	.	TGTGCCAGCAGCCTCCTCAATCAGCCCCAGCATTTT	CASSLLNQPQHF
TRBJ1-5	.	TRBV12-3/TRBV12-4	.	TGTGCCAGCAGTTTATATGGGGGTAGCAATCAGCCCCAGCATTTT	CASSLYGGSNQPQHF
TRBJ2-5	TRBD1	TRBV28	.	TGTGCCAGCAGTTCGATACAGGGGGTCTGGGAGACCCAGTACTTC	CASSSIQGVWETQYF
TRBJ1-1	.	TRBV28	many	TGTGCCAGCAGTTTTTTCTTGACCGTGAACACTGAAGCTTTCTTT	CASSFFLTVNTEAFF
TRBJ2-1	TRBD2	TRBV14	many	TGTGCCAGCAGCCCGTTGGGCCTAGCGGGAGAAAGAGGCAGGGACAATGAGCAGTTCTTC	CASSPLGLAGERGRDNEQFF
TRBJ1-1	.	TRBV19	.	TGTGCCAGTAGAATCACTATGAACACTGAAGCTTTCTTT	CASRITMNTEAFF
TRBJ2-2	.	TRBV20-1	many	TGCAGTGCTAGGGAAACAGGACCGAACACCGGGGAGCTGTTTTTT	CSARETGPNTGELFF
TRBJ1-5	.	TRBV10-3	many	TGTGCCATCAGTGAGGGTCAGAACAATCAGCCCCAGCATTTT	CAISEGQNNQPQHF
TRBJ2-5	TRBD2	TRBV15	.	TGTGCCACCAGCAGAGCAACACCCGGGAGGGCAGAGACCCAGTACTTC	CATSRATPGRAETQYF
TRBJ1-5	.	TRBV18	many	TGTGCCAGCTCACCAGATCAGGGGAATGGAAATCAGCCCCAGCATTTT	CASSPDQGNGNQPQHF
TRBJ1-1	.	TRBV2	many	TGTGCCAGCAGTGTTGATGATCGCACAAGGAACACTGAAGCTTTCTTT	CASSVDDRTRNTEAFF
TRBJ2-7	.	TRBV28	many	TGTGCCAGCGGTCGGCGCCTAGCCTACGAGCAGTACTTC	CASGRRLAYEQYF
TRBJ2-7	.	TRBV29-1	few	TGCAGCGTTGTTCTAGCTTCAAGATTCCACGAGCAGTACTTC	CSVVLASRFHEQYF
TRBJ1-1	.	TRBV12-5	few	TGTGCTAGTGGTTTATTTTATGAGGGATCGATGAACACTGAAGCTTTCTTT	CASGLFYEGSMNTEAFF
TRBJ1-1	TRBD1	TRBV25-1	many	TGTGCCAGCCAGACAGGGGCAATGAACACTGAAGCTTTCTTT	CASQTGAMNTEAFF
TRBJ2-7	.	TRBV19	many	TGTGCCAGTAGCGGGCAGAACCCCTACGAGCAGTACTTC	CASSGQNPYEQYF
TRBJ1-2	.	TRBV6-2/TRBV6-3	once	TGTGCCAGCAGTCCTCCAAGAACCAACTATGGCTACACCTTC	CASSPPRTNYGYTF
TRBJ2-5	TRBD2	TRBV19	.	TGTGCCAGTAGTGCGGGGGAGGCGACCCAGTACTTC	CASSAGEATQYF
TRBJ2-4	.	TRBV5-6	many	TGTGCCAGCAGCTTGGAAGGCGGGTTTGGGAACATTCAGTACTTC	CASSLEGGFGNIQYF
TRBJ1-1	.	TRBV6-1	many	TGTGCCAGCAGGACACTGTACCTTCCTGGGAACACTGAAGCTTTCTTT	CASRTLYLPGNTEAFF
TRBJ1-5	.	TRBV28	many	TGTGCCAGCAGTTTTAGCCTTCAGGGCAATCAGCCCCAGCATTTT	CASSFSLQGNQPQHF
TRBJ1-1	.	TRBV6-1	many	TGTGCCAGCAGTGAATGGGTTGGGGGGGGAGGGGACACTGAAGCTTTCTTT	CASSEWVGGGGDTEAFF
TRBJ1-1	.	TRBV28	many	TGTGCCAGCAGTTTAGTCTCCGGGTACACTGAAGCTTTCTTT	CASSLVSGYTEAFF
TRBJ1-2	.	TRBV7-9	many	TGTGCCAGCAGCACTTATGGCTACACCTTC	CASSTYGYTF